This T cell receptor beta chain was found in a study of cytomegalovirus exposure and HLA in healthy donors. The germline gives CDR1 MNHNS, CDR2 SASEGT. The CDR3 runs 13 residues. V lost 5 bases, J lost 5 bases, and 9 bases lay in between. Researchers ran the PCR with 60 Vbeta and 13 Jbeta primers. This table comes from immunoSEQ multiplex PCR, and its TCRdb copy is limited to in-frame clones, with some not included. The repertoire holds over 95,000 clones, with under 85% as singletons. This TCR was recovered from a man in his forties in good health and CMV-seropositive. The chain is built from TRBV6-1 and TRBJ1-4; D ambiguous. Sequenced input: PBMCs. CDR3 nucleotide sequence: TGTGCCAGCAGTAGACAAGTAAATGAAAAACTGTTTTTT. Protein sequence: CASSRQVNEKLFF.